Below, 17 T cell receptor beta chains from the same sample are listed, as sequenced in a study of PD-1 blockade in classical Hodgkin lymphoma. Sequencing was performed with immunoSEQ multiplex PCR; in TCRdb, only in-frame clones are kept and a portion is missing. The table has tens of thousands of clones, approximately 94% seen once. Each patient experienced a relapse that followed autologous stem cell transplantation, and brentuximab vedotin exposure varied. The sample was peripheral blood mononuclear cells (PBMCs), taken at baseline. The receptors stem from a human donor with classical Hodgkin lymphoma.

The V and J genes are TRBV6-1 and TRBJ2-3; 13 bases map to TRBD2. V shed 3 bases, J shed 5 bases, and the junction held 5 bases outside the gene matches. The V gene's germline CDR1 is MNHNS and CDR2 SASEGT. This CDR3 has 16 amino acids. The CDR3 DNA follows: TGTGCCAGCAGTGAGGATGGGACTAGCGGGATAGATACGCAGTATTTT. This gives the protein CASSEDGTSGIDTQYF.

As DNA, the CDR3 is TGTGCCAGTAGTATATCCCCCTACGAGCAGTACTTC. It specifies CASSISPYEQYF. V is TRBV19 and J is TRBJ2-7, with D uncertain. The CDR3 length is 12 residues. V was shortened by 2 bases and J by 2 bases, with 4 bases between the two germline ends. The germline V gene encodes CDR1 LNHDA and CDR2 SQIVND (reference sequence).

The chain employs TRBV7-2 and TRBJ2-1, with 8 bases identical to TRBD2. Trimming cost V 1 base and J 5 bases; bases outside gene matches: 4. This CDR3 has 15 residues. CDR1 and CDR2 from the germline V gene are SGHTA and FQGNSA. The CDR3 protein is CASSLGSGVHNEQFF. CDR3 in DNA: TGTGCCAGCAGCTTAGGTAGCGGGGTTCACAATGAGCAGTTCTTC.

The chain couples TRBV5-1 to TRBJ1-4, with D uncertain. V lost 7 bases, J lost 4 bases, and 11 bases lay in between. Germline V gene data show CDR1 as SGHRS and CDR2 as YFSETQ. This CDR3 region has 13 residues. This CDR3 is CASRGGVNEKLFF. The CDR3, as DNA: TGCGCCAGCCGAGGTGGGGTTAATGAAAAACTGTTTTTT.

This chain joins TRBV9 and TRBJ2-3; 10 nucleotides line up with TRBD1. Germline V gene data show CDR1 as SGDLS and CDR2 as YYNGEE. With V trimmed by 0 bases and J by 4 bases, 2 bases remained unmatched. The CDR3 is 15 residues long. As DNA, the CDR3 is TGTGCCAGCAGCGTAGGGGGACAGGGGTCAGATACGCAGTATTTT. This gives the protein CASSVGGQGSDTQYF.

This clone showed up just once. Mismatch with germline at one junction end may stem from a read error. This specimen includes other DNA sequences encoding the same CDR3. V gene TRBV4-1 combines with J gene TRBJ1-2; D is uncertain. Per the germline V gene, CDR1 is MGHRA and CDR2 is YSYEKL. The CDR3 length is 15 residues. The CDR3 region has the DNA TGCGCCAGCAGCCAAGATCATTGGGTACCCTATGGTTACACCTTC. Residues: CASSQDHWVPYGYTF.

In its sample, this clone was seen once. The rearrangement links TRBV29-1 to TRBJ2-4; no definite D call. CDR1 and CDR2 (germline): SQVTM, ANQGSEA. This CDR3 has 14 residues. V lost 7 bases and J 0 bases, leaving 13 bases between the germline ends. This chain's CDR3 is CSALVVGAKNIQYF. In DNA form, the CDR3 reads TGCAGCGCTCTCGTCGTGGGAGCCAAAAACATTCAGTACTTC.

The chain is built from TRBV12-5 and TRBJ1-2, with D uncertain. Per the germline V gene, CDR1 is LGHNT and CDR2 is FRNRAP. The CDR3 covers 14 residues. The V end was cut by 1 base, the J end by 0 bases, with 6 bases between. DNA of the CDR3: TGTGCTAGTGGTTTGGCACTTACTAACTATGGCTACACCTTC. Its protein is CASGLALTNYGYTF.

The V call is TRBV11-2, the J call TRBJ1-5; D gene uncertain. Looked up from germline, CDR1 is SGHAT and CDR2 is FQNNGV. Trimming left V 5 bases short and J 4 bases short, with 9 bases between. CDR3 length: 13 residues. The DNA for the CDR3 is TGTGCCAGCAGCCCCGACGGAAATCAGCCCCAGCATTTT. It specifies CASSPDGNQPQHF.

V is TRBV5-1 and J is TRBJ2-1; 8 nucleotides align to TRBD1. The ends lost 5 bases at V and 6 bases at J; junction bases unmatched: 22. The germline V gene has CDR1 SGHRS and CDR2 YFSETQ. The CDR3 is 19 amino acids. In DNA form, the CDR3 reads TGCGCCAGCAGTCTAAAAGGACAGGGTATAGAGTTACCCGGCAATGAGCAGTTCTTC. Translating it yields CASSLKGQGIELPGNEQFF.

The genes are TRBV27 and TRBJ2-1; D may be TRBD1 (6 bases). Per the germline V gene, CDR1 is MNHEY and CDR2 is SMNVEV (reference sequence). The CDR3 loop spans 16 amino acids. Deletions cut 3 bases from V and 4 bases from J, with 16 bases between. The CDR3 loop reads CASSFIATGPYNEQFF. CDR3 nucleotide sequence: TGTGCCAGCAGTTTTATCGCTACAGGGCCTTACAATGAGCAGTTCTTC.

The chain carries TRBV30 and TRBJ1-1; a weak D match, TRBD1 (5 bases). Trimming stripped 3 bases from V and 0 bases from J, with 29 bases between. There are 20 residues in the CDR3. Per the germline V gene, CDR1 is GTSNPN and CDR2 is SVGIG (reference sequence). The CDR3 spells CAWSLLAGLWQPSLNTEAFF. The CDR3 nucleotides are TGTGCCTGGAGCCTCTTAGCGGGGCTTTGGCAGCCCTCCCTGAACACTGAAGCTTTCTTT.

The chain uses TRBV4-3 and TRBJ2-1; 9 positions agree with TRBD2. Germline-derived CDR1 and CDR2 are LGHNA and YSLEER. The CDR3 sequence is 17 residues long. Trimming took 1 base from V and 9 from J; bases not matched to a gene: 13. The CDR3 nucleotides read TGCGCCAGCAGCCAAGTTCTTAGCCTAGCGGGATACGGTGAGCAGTTCTTC. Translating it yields CASSQVLSLAGYGEQFF.

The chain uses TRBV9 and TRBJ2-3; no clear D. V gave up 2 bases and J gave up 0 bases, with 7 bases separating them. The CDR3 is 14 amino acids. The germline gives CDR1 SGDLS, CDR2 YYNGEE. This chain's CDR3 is CASSVGVSTDTQYF. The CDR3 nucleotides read TGTGCCAGCAGCGTTGGGGTTAGCACAGATACGCAGTATTTT.

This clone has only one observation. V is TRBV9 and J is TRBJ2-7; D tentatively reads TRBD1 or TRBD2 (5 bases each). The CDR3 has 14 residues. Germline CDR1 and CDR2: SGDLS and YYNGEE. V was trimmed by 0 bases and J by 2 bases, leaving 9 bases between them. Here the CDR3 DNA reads TGTGCCAGCAGCGTAGGGGGGACCACCTACGAGCAGTACTTC. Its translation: CASSVGGTTYEQYF. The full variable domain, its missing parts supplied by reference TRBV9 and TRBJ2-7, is DSGVTQTPKHLITATGQRVTLRCSPRSGDLSVYWYQQSLDQGLQFLIQYYNGEERAKGNILERFSAQQFPDLHSELNLSSLELGDSALYFCASSVGGTTYEQYFGPGTRLTVT.

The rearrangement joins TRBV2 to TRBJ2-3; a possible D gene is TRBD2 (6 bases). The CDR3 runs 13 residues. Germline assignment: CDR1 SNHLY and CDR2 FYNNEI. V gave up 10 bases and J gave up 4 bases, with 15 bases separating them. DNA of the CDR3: TGTGCCACCCAATGGGGGGACGCAGATACGCAGTATTTT. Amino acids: CATQWGDADTQYF.

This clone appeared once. The CDR3: CASSPRGWTLTAEQYF. The CDR3 region has the DNA TGTGCCAGCAGCCCTCGTGGTTGGACACTCACCGCCGAGCAGTACTTC. The J gene is TRBJ2-7, the V gene TRBV9, with D perhaps TRBD1 (5 bases). The V gene lost 4 bases and the J gene lost 6 bases, with 23 bases spanning the gap. The length of the CDR3 is 16 residues. The germline V gene encodes CDR1 SGDLS and CDR2 YYNGEE.